This T cell receptor beta chain was documented in a study of CD8+CD57+ T cells in acquired aplastic anemia. The study's findings and limits: Controls and patients did not differ significantly in CD8+ Simpson's diversity. Found in both controls and patients were around 31 CD8+ CDR3 sequences.

Germline assignment: CDR1 LNHNV and CDR2 YYDKDF (reference sequence). The V end was cut by 4 bases, the J end by 6 bases, with 16 bases between. This CDR3 comprises 15 residues. It was genomic DNA that served as the template for profiling TCR beta VDJ and CDR3. TCRdb re-called the reads through MiXCR, storing one row per CDR3 protein. The sample has some 160,000 distinct CDR3 sequences; 40% to 60% are singletons. Patients chosen for sequencing had shown CD8+CD57+ cell expansion by flow cytometry. A severe acquired aplastic anemia diagnosis applied to all patients. The blood sampling took place in patients who had so far received no therapy. Comment on this clonotype: The antigen is not known.

The clonotype comes from a human donor with aplastic anemia. The sequenced material came from sorted CD4+, CD8+, or CD8+CD57+ T cells (not recorded which) from PBMCs. This chain uses TRBV15 with TRBJ1-5, with D perhaps TRBD1 (6 bases). The CDR3 spells CATSIQGGRSQPQHF. CDR3 nucleotides: TGTGCCACCAGCATACAGGGTGGGCGGTCTCAGCCCCAGCATTTT.